These 5 T cell receptor beta chains came from one sample sequenced in a study of cytomegalovirus exposure and HLA in healthy donors. Sequencing used immunoSEQ multiplex PCR; TCRdb keeps in-frame clones, though not all of them. The table lists 98,000 or so clones, around 82% of them singletons, with roughly 3% in the top ten. Input material: PBMCs. The receptors shown here come from a woman younger than 35 in good health and CMV-seronegative.

Here the CDR3 DNA reads TGTGCCAGCAGTGAAGCTGGAGGACAAGAGACCCAGTACTTC. Residues: CASSEAGGQETQYF. The chain is built from TRBV6-1 and TRBJ2-5; the D gene is possibly TRBD2 (5 bases). The germline V and J ends were trimmed by 0 bases and 2 bases, with 7 bases remaining between them. The germline V gene has CDR1 MNHNS and CDR2 SASEGT. This CDR3 is 14 amino acids long.

V usage is TRBV5-1 and J usage is TRBJ2-5; 7 nucleotides agree with TRBD1. Germline-derived CDR1 and CDR2 are SGHRS and YFSETQ. The CDR3 runs to 13 residues. V shed 4 bases and J 7 bases; nucleotides not matched to a gene: 7. CDR3 sequence reads: CASSETGPGTQYF. DNA of the CDR3: TGCGCCAGCAGCGAGACAGGGCCGGGGACCCAGTACTTC.

The chain has TRBV20-1 and TRBJ2-1; D possibly corresponds to TRBD2 (5 bases). CDR1 DFQATT and CDR2 SNEGSKA come from the germline V gene (reference sequence). Between the trimmed V and J ends, which lost 4 bases and 16 bases, there was a span of 14 bases. This CDR3 is 10 amino acids long. The DNA for the CDR3 is TGCAGTGCTACGGGCGGGTTCGGATTCTTC. Its translation is CSATGGFGFF.

The chain combines TRBV27 with TRBJ2-1; TRBD1 might be the D (5 bases). The germline V and J ends were trimmed by 6 bases and 0 bases, with 12 bases remaining between them. The length of the CDR3 is 15 residues. Germline assignment: CDR1 MNHEY and CDR2 SMNVEV (reference sequence). CDR3 amino acids: CASSVTESSYNEQFF. In DNA, the CDR3 is TGTGCCAGCAGCGTGACAGAGAGCTCCTACAATGAGCAGTTCTTC.

This chain's CDR3 is CASSYDRGGSYEQYF. In nucleotides, the CDR3 is TGTGCCAGCAGTTACGACAGGGGGGGATCCTACGAGCAGTACTTC. The rearrangement joins TRBV5-5 to TRBJ2-7; 9 bases are shared with TRBD1. CDR3 length: 15 residues. Germline values: CDR1 SGHKS, CDR2 YYEKEE (reference sequence). Losses at the gene ends were 5 bases for V and 1 base for J; bases not matched to a gene: 7.